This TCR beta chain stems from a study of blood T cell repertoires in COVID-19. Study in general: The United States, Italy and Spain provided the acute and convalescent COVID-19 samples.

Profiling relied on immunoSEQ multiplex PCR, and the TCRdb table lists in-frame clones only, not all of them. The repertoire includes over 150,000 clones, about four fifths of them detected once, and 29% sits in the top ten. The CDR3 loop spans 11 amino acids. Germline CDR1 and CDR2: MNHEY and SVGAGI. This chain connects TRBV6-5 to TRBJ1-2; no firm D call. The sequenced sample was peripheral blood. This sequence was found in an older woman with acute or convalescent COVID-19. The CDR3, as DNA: TGTGGTGGAGGCGGTGACTATGGCTACACCTTC. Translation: CGGGGDYGYTF.